This TCR beta chain was retrieved from a study of blood T cell repertoires in COVID-19. Background on the study: Sample material is recorded as cDNA or gDNA derived from T cells, B-cell-depleted T cells, or PBMCs.

This clone has just one count. Clones were read by immunoSEQ multiplex PCR, and TCRdb kept only the in-frame ones, dropping some. The table has 190,000 or so clones, roughly 89% seen once. Germline V gene data show CDR1 as DFQATT and CDR2 as SNEGSKA (reference sequence). V was cut by 3 bases and J by 3 bases, with 13 bases left in between. The CDR3 extends over 14 amino acids. The sample was peripheral blood. The receptor's source is a man between 50 and 59 years old with acute or convalescent COVID-19. This chain connects TRBV20-1 to TRBJ2-3; unclear D gene. CDR3 nucleotide sequence: TGCAGTGCTAGTTACCCCCCGGGTACAGATACGCAGTATTTT. This codes for CSASYPPGTDTQYF.